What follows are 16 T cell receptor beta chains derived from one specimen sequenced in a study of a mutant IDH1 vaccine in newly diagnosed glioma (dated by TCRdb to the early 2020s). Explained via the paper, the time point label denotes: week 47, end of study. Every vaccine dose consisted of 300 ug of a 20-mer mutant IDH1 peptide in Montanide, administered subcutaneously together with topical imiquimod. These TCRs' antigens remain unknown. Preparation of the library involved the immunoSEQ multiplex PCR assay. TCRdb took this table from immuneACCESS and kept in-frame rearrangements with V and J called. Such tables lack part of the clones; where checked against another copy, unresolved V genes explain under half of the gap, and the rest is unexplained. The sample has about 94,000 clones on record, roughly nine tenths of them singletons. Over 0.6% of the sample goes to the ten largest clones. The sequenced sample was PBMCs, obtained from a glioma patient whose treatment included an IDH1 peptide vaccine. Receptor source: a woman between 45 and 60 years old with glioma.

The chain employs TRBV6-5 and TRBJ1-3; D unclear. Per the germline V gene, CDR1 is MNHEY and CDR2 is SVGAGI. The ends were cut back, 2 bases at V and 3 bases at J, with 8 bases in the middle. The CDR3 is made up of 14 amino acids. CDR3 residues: CASSYGQDGNTIYF. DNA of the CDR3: TGTGCCAGCAGTTACGGGCAGGATGGAAACACCATATATTTT.

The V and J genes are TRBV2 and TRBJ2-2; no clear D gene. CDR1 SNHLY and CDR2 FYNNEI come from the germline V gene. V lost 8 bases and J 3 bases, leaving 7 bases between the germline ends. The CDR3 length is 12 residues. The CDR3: CASERDTGELFF. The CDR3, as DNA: TGTGCCAGCGAGCGAGACACCGGGGAGCTGTTTTTT.

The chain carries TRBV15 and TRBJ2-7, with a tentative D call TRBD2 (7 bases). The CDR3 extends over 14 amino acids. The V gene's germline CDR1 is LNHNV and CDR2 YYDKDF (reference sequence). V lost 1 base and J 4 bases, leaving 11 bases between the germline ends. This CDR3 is CATSRGGGIYEQYF. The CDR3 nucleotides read TGTGCCACCAGCAGAGGCGGGGGCATTTACGAGCAGTACTTC.

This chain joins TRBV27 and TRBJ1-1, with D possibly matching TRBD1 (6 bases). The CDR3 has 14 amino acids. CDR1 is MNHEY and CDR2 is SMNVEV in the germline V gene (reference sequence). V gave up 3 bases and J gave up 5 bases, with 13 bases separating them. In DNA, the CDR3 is TGTGCCAGCAGTTTGGCAGGGGTTGGGACTGAAGCTTTCTTT. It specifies CASSLAGVGTEAFF.

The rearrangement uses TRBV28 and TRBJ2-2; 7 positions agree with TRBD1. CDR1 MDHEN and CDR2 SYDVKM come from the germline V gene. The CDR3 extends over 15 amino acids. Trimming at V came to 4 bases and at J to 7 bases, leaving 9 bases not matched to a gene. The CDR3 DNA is TGTGCCAGCAGTTCTGGACAGGCATGGGGCGGGGAGCTGTTTTTT. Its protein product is CASSSGQAWGGELFF.

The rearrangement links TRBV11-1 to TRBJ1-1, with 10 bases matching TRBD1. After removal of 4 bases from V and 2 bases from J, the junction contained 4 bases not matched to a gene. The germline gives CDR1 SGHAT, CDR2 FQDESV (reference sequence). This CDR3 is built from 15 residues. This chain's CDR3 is CASSYRQGANTEAFF. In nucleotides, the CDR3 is TGTGCCAGCAGCTACCGACAGGGGGCTAACACTGAAGCTTTCTTT.

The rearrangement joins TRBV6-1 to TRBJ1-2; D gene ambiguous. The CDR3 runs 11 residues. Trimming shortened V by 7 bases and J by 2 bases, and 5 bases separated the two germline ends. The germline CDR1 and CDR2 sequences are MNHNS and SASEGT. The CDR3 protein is CASTRNYGYTF. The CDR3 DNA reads TGTGCCAGCACCAGAAACTATGGCTACACCTTC.

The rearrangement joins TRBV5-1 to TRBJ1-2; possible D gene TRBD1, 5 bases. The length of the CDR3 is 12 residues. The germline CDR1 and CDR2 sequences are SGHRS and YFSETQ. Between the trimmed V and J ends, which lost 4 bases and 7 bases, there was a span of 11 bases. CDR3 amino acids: CASSIGGFGYTF. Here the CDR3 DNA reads TGCGCCAGCAGCATCGGGGGATTTGGCTACACCTTC.

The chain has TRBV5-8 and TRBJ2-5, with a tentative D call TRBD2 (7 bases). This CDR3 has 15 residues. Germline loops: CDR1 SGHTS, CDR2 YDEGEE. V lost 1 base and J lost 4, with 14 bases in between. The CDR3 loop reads CASSLKGGALETQYF. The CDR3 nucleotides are TGTGCCAGCAGCTTGAAAGGGGGGGCTCTAGAGACCCAGTACTTC.

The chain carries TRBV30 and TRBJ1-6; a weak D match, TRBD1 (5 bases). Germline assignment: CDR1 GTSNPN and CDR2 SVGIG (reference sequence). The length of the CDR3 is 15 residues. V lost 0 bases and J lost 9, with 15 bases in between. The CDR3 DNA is TGTGCCTGGAGTGTACGCCCAGGGACCCCTTCACCCCTCCACTTT. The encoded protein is CAWSVRPGTPSPLHF.

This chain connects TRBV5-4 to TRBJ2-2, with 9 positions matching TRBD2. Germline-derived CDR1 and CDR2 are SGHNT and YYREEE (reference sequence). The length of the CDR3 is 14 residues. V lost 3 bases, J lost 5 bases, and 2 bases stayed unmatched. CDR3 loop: CASSSSGRTGELFF. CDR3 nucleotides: TGTGCCAGCAGCTCCAGCGGGAGGACCGGGGAGCTGTTTTTT.

The CDR3 DNA follows: TGTGCCACCAGCTTAGGGCTAGCGGCCTACAATGAGCAGTTCTTC. Protein product: CATSLGLAAYNEQFF. The chain joins TRBV15 to TRBJ2-1; 7 bases fit TRBD2. The CDR3 spans 15 residues. Germline CDR1 LNHNV, CDR2 YYDKDF (reference sequence). Trimming cost V 5 bases and J 2 bases; bases outside gene matches: 6.

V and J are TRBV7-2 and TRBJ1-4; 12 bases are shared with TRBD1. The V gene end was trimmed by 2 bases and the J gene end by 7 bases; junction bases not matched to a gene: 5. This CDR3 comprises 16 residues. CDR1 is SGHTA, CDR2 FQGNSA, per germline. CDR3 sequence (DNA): TGTGCCAGCAGCTTAAGGGGGACAGGGGGCGTTGAAAAACTGTTTTTT. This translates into CASSLRGTGGVEKLFF.

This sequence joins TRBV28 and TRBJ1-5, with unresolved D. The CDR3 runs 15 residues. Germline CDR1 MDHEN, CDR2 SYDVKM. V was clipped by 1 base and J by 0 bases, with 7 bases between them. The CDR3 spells CASSLLAHSNQPQHF. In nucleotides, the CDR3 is TGTGCCAGCAGTTTATTGGCCCATAGCAATCAGCCCCAGCATTTT.

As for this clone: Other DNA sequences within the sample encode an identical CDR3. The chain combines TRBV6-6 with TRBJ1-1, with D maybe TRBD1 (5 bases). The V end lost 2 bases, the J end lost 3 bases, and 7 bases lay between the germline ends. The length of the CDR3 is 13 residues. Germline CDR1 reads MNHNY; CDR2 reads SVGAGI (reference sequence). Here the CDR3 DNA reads TGTGCCAGCAGTTACGGGGGGGACACTGAAGCTTTCTTT. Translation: CASSYGGDTEAFF.

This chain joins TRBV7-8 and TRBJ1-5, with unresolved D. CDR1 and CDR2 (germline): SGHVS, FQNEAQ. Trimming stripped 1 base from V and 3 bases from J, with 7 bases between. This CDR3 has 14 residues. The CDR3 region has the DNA TGTGCCAGCAGCTTAGGCTTGACCAATCAGCCCCAGCATTTT. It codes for CASSLGLTNQPQHF.